A selection of T cell receptor beta chains follows, all from one sample in a study of Graves' ophthalmopathy and Graves' hyperthyroidism. TCRdb re-called the multiplex PCR reads with MiXCR, one entry per CDR3 protein. Among a few hundred thousand distinct CDR3 sequences, around a fifth were seen once, and the ten largest hold 43%. Sequencing was carried out using peripheral blood. Source of these receptors: a woman aged 45 to 65 with Graves' ophthalmopathy. The CDR3 runs from the conserved cysteine through the conserved F or W. A D gene is named only where the DNA matches it firmly. The size field is filled for only some rows; it gives once, few, many or a size class.

V gene	D gene	J gene	clone size	CDR3 DNA	CDR3 protein
TRBV19	NA	TRBJ2-5	many	TGTGCCAGTAGTATTACAGGGAGGGAGACCCAGTACTTC	CASSITGRETQYF
TRBV6-1	TRBD1	TRBJ1-2	NA	TGTGCCAGCAGTGCCCGGGACAGCGATGGCTACACCTTC	CASSARDSDGYTF
TRBV20-1	TRBD1	TRBJ2-2	many	TGCAGTGCTAGAGATCCCGGACAGGGTTCAAGCACCGGGGAGCTGTTTTTT	CSARDPGQGSSTGELFF
TRBV7-7	TRBD2	TRBJ2-6	many	TGTGCTAGCAGCTTAGCGCGGGGGGTTGGGGCCAACGTCCTGACTTTC	CASSLARGVGANVLTF
TRBV29-1	NA	TRBJ2-7	many	TGCAGCGGACGGACCAGCTACGAGCAGTACTTC	CSGRTSYEQYF
TRBV6-1	NA	TRBJ2-7	many	TGTGCCAGCAGTGCAAACAGGGTAGGGGACTACGAGCAGTACTTC	CASSANRVGDYEQYF
TRBV6-1	NA	TRBJ2-5	NA	TGTGCCAGCAGTGAACCTTCCAAGGGGTTCGGGGAGACCCAGTACTTC	CASSEPSKGFGETQYF
TRBV12-3/TRBV12-4	TRBD1	TRBJ2-5	few	TGTGCCAGCAGCCTTCAGGGACAGGACCAAGAGACCCAGTACTTC	CASSLQGQDQETQYF
TRBV15	NA	TRBJ2-4	many	TGTGCCACCGGCAGAGATGACTTCCCCTACAAAAACATTCAGTACTTC	CATGRDDFPYKNIQYF
TRBV20-1	TRBD1	TRBJ1-5	many	TGCAGTGCTAGAGAAGACAGGGGAGGTCAGCCCCAGCATTTT	CSAREDRGGQPQHF
TRBV6-1	NA	TRBJ1-4	once	TGTGCCAGCAGAGAACAGTTATGGGGGGAAAAACTGTTTTTT	CASREQLWGEKLFF
TRBV6-1	NA	TRBJ1-6	many	TGTGCCAGCAGTGTACAGAGCTCCTATAATTCACCCCTCCACTTT	CASSVQSSYNSPLHF
TRBV20-1	TRBD1	TRBJ1-5	NA	TGCAGTGCTAGAGATCTCGGACAGGGAGGATTTTCGCCCCAGCATTTT	CSARDLGQGGFSPQHF
TRBV27	NA	TRBJ2-7	many	TGTGCCAGCAGTTTCAATCCGGCCTACGAGCAGTACTTC	CASSFNPAYEQYF
TRBV12-3/TRBV12-4	NA	TRBJ2-5	many	TGTGCCAGCAGTTTAACGGGGAAGACCCAGTACTTC	CASSLTGKTQYF
TRBV6-5	NA	TRBJ2-4	many	TGTGCCAGCAGGGCCTTAACGCGGGACAGCAACATTCAGTACTTC	CASRALTRDSNIQYF
TRBV12-3/TRBV12-4	NA	TRBJ1-2	many	TGTGCCAGCAGTTTAGGGCAGTCTGGCTACACCTTC	CASSLGQSGYTF
TRBV10-3	NA	TRBJ2-7	many	TGTGCCTCAGGGGGGCTCGAAAACTCCTACGAGCAGTACTTC	CASGGLENSYEQYF
TRBV19	NA	TRBJ1-5	many	TGTGCCAGTAGCTCTCCGACGGTGGGGAGCAATCAGCCCCAGCATTTT	CASSSPTVGSNQPQHF
TRBV9	NA	TRBJ1-5	many	TGTGCCAGCAGCGTAGCTGGGGGAAGCAATCAGCCCCAGCATTTT	CASSVAGGSNQPQHF
TRBV11-2	TRBD1	TRBJ2-6	many	TGTGCCAGCAGCTTGACAGGGGGCTTTGGGGCCAACGTCCTGACTTTC	CASSLTGGFGANVLTF
TRBV19	TRBD1	TRBJ1-5	many	TGTGCCAGTAGTGCGGGACAGACACACAATCAGCCCCAGCATTTT	CASSAGQTHNQPQHF
TRBV6-1	TRBD2	TRBJ2-5	few	TGTGCCAGCAGTGAAGGGACTAGCGGGAGTGAGACCCAGTACTTC	CASSEGTSGSETQYF
TRBV9	NA	TRBJ1-2	few	TGTGCCAGCAGCGTAGTAGGGACCACTGACGGCTATGGCTACACCTTC	CASSVVGTTDGYGYTF
TRBV7-2	NA	TRBJ2-5	many	TGTGCCAGCAACAAGGACAGACAAGAGACCCAGTACTTC	CASNKDRQETQYF
TRBV6-1	NA	TRBJ2-7	NA	TGTGCCAGCACCCCCAGGGCTTGGGACGAGCAGTACTTC	CASTPRAWDEQYF
TRBV12-3/TRBV12-4	NA	TRBJ1-2	many	TGTGCCAGCAGTTCCCTGGTTTCGAAAGGCTACACCTTC	CASSSLVSKGYTF
TRBV6-5	NA	TRBJ2-6	NA	TGTGCCAGCAGTTACTCGCGACTTCCCTCTGGGGCCAACGTCCTGACTTTC	CASSYSRLPSGANVLTF
TRBV5-1	NA	TRBJ2-5	many	TGCGCCAGCAGCTTGGGAGGGGAAGGGGAGACCCAGTACTTC	CASSLGGEGETQYF
TRBV19	NA	TRBJ1-3	many	TGTGCCAGTAGTTCCAGCAGGGGAAACACCATATATTTT	CASSSSRGNTIYF
TRBV6-4	NA	TRBJ2-2	many	TGTGCCAGCAGTACCACCAGCGGGTACACGAACACCGGGGAGCTGTTTTTT	CASSTTSGYTNTGELFF
TRBV6-5	NA	TRBJ1-1	many	TGTGCCAGCAAGTTCGGACACGGAGGGAACACTGAAGCTTTCTTT	CASKFGHGGNTEAFF
TRBV5-1	NA	TRBJ1-2	many	TGCGCCAGCAGCTTGGATCCGGGGCGCCCCTATGGCTACACCTTC	CASSLDPGRPYGYTF
TRBV6-2/TRBV6-3	TRBD1	TRBJ2-7	few	TGTGCCAGCAGCAAAGACAGGGGAAAGCAGTACTTC	CASSKDRGKQYF
TRBV6-1	TRBD1	TRBJ1-2	many	TGTGCCATTTCGGACAGGGAGGGGTATGGCTACACCTTC	CAISDREGYGYTF
TRBV10-3	TRBD2	TRBJ2-5	many	TGTGCCACCACAGGCGGGAGAGACGAGACCCAGTACTTC	CATTGGRDETQYF
TRBV20-1	NA	TRBJ1-5	many	TGCAGTGCTAGAGAGGGGATTCATCAGCCCCAGCATTTT	CSAREGIHQPQHF
TRBV7-8	TRBD1	TRBJ1-6	few	TGTGCCAGCAGCTTATTATCGTCAGGGGGCTTTAATTCACCCCTCCACTTT	CASSLLSSGGFNSPLHF
TRBV5-6	NA	TRBJ2-2	few	TGTGCCAGCAGCCGAATGACAGAAACGAACACCGGGGAGCTGTTTTTT	CASSRMTETNTGELFF
TRBV28	TRBD2	TRBJ2-7	many	TGTGCCAGCTCACCGGGCGGGAGGCCCGGGTACGAGCAGTACTTC	CASSPGGRPGYEQYF
TRBV12-3/TRBV12-4	NA	TRBJ1-2	many	TGTGCCAGCAGTTTCTCCGGGGGCGGCTATGGCTACACCTTC	CASSFSGGGYGYTF
TRBV6-1	TRBD2	TRBJ2-7	NA	TGTGCCAGCAGTGAGCGGACTAGCGGGAGTTACTCCTACGAGCAGTACTTC	CASSERTSGSYSYEQYF
TRBV4-1	NA	TRBJ2-7	many	TGCGCCAGCAGCCAAGCCGGGACCGATCTGTACGAGCAGTACTTC	CASSQAGTDLYEQYF
TRBV28	TRBD2	TRBJ2-7	many	TGTGCCAGCAGTTTTGGGACTAGCGACTCCGAGCAGTACTTC	CASSFGTSDSEQYF
TRBV2	NA	TRBJ1-6	many	TGTGCCAGCAGTGAAACGGGCAGATATTCACCCCTCCACTTT	CASSETGRYSPLHF
TRBV20-1	TRBD1	TRBJ1-1	many	TGCAGTGCTGGACAGGGGACCAACACTGAAGCTTTCTTT	CSAGQGTNTEAFF